A single TCR beta chain is shown here with its context. There is no known antigen for this receptor. No base qualities exist here, and no much larger clone lies one base off it. The sample comes from a study of T cell repertoires in cytomegalovirus infection (dated 2019 in TCRdb). Concerning the study at large: Because public TCR beta signatures pointed to carriage of CMV infection together with the matching HLA type, the HLA type of each donor mattered for the analysis.

Sequencing was carried out with an Illumina HiSeq 1500. TCRdb ran its own pipeline on the public reads, namely fastp trimming at Q25 and MiXCR clone calling, and kept in-frame beta chains. Rows with one shared CDR3 protein collapse into an entry with the most common genes and DNA. The sample profile shows around 260,000 distinct CDR3 sequences; under 30% of them were found once. The biggest ten clones account for approximately 15% of the sample. What the study reported, not specific to this receptor: The ex vivo response was dominated by HLA-C-restricted CMV-specific TCR beta clonotypes, and the single most frequent clonotype in two of eight donors was supplied by these HLA-C-restricted clonotypes. In both this cohort and an independent roughly 350-donor cohort, the cumulative frequency of public TCR beta family members distinguished carriers of CMV infection plus the relevant HLA type.

The CDR3 measures 15 amino acids from cysteine to phenylalanine. Here the CDR3 DNA is all that survives: 45 bases in frame from base 1. V loses 4 bases of germline sequence and J loses 0 bases, and the interval between the two ends is 10 bases. The material sequenced was PBMCs. The TCR originated in a human donor in good health (CMV status not recorded). Some clones in this sample may be carry-over from other donors' samples. Rearrangement joined TRBV12-3 or TRBV12-4 to TRBJ1-3; the D gene lacks a confident call. For the CDR3, the sequence is CASSSPRFSGNTIYF. The DNA sequence follows: TGTGCCAGCAGTTCCCCCCGGTTCTCTGGAAACACCATATATTTT.